Each of the 5 T cell receptor beta chains below was sequenced from the same sample in a study of vaccination and CD4 T cells after COVID-19. Indicated treatment: approximately nine-day PBMC culture with coronavirus spike peptide pools or control peptides (ViraFEST assay). Antigens of these TCRs are unknown. With the Oncomine TCR Beta short-read assay, DNA from cultured CD4+ T cells was sequenced. TCRdb re-called the PCR reads with MiXCR, one entry per CDR3 protein. Counted here are some 11,000 distinct CDR3 sequences, more than 70% occurring once; the ten biggest clones make up 10% to 13%. Sequencing used CD4+ T cells from blood, cultured in vitro. The receptors derive from a human donor who had recovered from COVID-19.

This chain links TRBV20-1 with TRBJ2-7, with 13 nucleotides matching TRBD2. With 1 base clipped from V and 2 bases from J, the junction kept 2 bases outside the gene matches. CDR3 length: 15 amino acids. The germline V gene has CDR1 DFQATT and CDR2 SNEGSKA (reference sequence). This chain's CDR3 is CSARAGLAGAYEQYF. CDR3 sequence (DNA): TGCAGTGCTAGAGCCGGACTAGCGGGAGCCTACGAGCAGTACTTC.

The rearrangement links TRBV20-1 to TRBJ2-4; TRBD1 agrees at 7 bases. V lost 6 bases, J lost 5 bases, and 10 bases stayed unmatched. The CDR3 length is 14 residues. In germline, CDR1 is DFQATT, CDR2 SNEGSKA (reference sequence). In DNA form, the CDR3 reads TGCAGTGCAAAATACAGGGGACGAGAAAACATTCAGTACTTC. This encodes CSAKYRGRENIQYF.

This rearrangement joins TRBV7-2 to TRBJ2-3, with no clear D. The ends were cut back, 5 bases at V and 5 bases at J, with 8 bases in the middle. The germline gives CDR1 SGHTA, CDR2 FQGNSA. The CDR3 covers 12 residues. CDR3 sequence (DNA): TGTGCCAGCAGCACCTACCTAGATACGCAGTATTTT. Amino acid sequence: CASSTYLDTQYF. The full variable domain, with the rest looked up from reference TRBV7-2 and TRBJ2-3, is GAGVSQSPSNKVTEKGKDVELRCDPISGHTALYWYRQSLGQGLEFLIYFQGNSAPDKSGLPSDRFSAERTGGSVSTLTIQRTQQEDSAVYLCASSTYLDTQYFGPGTRLTVL.

The chain is built from TRBV19 and TRBJ2-5; no definite D call. Trimming removed 3 bases from V and 2 bases from J, with 13 bases in between. The CDR3 has 15 residues. Germline V lookup: CDR1 LNHDA, CDR2 SQIVND (reference sequence). The CDR3 loop is CASSMLGYPQETQYF. The CDR3 coding sequence is TGTGCCAGTAGTATGCTGGGATACCCTCAAGAGACCCAGTACTTC.

The chain couples TRBV6-1 to TRBJ2-3; D remains unclear. CDR3 length: 14 amino acids. Trimming took off 10 bases at V and 2 bases at J, with 16 bases between the two ends. The germline gives CDR1 MNHNS, CDR2 SASEGT. This CDR3 is CAKCANAVTDTQYF. DNA of the CDR3: TGTGCCAAATGCGCAAATGCGGTCACAGATACGCAGTATTTT.